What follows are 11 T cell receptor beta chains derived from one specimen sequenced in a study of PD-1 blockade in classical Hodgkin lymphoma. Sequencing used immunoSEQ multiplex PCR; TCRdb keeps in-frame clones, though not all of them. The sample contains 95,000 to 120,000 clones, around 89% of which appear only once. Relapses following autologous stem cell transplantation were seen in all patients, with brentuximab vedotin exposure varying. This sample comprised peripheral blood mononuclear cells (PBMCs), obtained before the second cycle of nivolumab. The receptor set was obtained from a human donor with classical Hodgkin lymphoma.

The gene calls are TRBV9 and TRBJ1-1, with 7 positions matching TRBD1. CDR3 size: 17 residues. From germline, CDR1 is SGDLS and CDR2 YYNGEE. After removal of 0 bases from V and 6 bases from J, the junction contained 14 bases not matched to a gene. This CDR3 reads CASSVEVLGTAGPEAFF. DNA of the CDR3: TGTGCCAGCAGCGTAGAAGTTTTGGGGACAGCGGGACCTGAAGCTTTCTTT. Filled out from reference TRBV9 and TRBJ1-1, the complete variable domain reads DSGVTQTPKHLITATGQRVTLRCSPRSGDLSVYWYQQSLDQGLQFLIQYYNGEERAKGNILERFSAQQFPDLHSELNLSSLELGDSALYFCASSVEVLGTAGPEAFFGQGTRLTVV.

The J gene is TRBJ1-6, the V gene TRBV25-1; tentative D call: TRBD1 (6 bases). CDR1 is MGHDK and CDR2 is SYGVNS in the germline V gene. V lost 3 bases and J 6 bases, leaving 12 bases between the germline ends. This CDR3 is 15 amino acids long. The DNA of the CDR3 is TGTGCCAGCAGTGATGGGACACAGATTAATTCACCCCTCCACTTT. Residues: CASSDGTQINSPLHF.

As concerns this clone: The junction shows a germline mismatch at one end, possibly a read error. CDR3 in DNA: TGCGCCAGCAGCGAACCACGTTTTGGTACCTTCCCTTCCTTCGAGCAGTACTTC. Translated, it gives CASSEPRFGTFPSFEQYF. The chain has TRBV5-1 and TRBJ2-7; D is unclear. The CDR3 consists of 18 residues. Germline values: CDR1 SGHRS, CDR2 YFSETQ.

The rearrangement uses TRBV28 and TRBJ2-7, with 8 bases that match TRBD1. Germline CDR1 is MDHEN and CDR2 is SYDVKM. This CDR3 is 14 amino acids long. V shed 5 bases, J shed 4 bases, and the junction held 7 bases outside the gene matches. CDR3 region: CASSLRDRRYEQYF. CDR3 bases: TGTGCCAGCAGTCTCCGGGACAGGAGATACGAGCAGTACTTC.

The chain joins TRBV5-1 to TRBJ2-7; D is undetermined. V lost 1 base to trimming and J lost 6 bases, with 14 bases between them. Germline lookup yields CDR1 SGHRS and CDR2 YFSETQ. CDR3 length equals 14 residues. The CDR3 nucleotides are TGCGCCAGCAGCTTGATCTCGTTGAGTGGCGAGCAGTACTTC. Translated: CASSLISLSGEQYF.

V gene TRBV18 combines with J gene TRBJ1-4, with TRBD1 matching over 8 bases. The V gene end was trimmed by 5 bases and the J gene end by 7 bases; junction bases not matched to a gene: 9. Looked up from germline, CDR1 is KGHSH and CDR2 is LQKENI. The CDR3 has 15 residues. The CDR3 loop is CASSSAGGPGEKLFF. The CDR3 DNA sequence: TGTGCCAGCTCAAGCGCAGGGGGCCCCGGTGAAAAACTGTTTTTT.

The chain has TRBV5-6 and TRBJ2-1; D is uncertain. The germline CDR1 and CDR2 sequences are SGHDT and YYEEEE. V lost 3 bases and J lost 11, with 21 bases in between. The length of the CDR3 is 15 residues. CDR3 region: CASSSPGDQLNQQFF. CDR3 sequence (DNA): TGTGCCAGCAGCTCCCCCGGCGACCAACTTAATCAGCAGTTCTTC.

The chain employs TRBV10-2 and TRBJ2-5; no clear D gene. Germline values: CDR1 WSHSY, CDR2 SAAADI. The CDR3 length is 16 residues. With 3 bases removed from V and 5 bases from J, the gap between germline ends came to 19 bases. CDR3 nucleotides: TGCGCCAGCAGTGATCGGGCTACCGGCCGGGTCGAGACCCAGTACTTC. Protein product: CASSDRATGRVETQYF.

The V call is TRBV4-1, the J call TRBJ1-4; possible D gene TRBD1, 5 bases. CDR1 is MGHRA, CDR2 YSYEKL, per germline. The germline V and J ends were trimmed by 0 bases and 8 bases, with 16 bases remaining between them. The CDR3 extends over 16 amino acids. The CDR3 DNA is TGCGCCAGCAGCCAAGATCAGGGCAGGGTAAGAGAAAAACTGTTTTTT. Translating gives CASSQDQGRVREKLFF.

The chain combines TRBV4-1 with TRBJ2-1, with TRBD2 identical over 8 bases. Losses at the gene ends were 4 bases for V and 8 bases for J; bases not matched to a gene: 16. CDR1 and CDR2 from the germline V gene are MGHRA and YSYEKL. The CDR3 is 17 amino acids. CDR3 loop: CASSPVISGARDDEQFF. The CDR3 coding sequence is TGCGCCAGCAGCCCCGTCATTAGCGGGGCAAGAGACGATGAGCAGTTCTTC.

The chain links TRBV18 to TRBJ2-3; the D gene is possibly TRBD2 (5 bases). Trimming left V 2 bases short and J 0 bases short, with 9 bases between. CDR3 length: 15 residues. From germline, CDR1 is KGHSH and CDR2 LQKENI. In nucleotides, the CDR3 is TGTGCCAGCTCACCAGCGGGTTCTAGCACAGATACGCAGTATTTT. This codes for CASSPAGSSTDTQYF.